Below, one T cell receptor beta chain is given with its context. This clonotype was recorded at least ten times. What antigen it recognizes has not been identified. Base qualities are not at hand, and no much larger clone is one base apart. Reading from cysteine to phenylalanine, the CDR3 counts 14 amino acids. Here the CDR3 DNA is all that survives: 42 bases in frame from base 1. V was cut back by 5 bases and J by 4 bases, leaving a gap of 14 bases between them. CDR1 and CDR2 are read off the germline V gene as SGHAT and FQNNGV. Donors were a few dozen systemically healthy Caucasian individuals from Russia aged roughly 6 to 95 years. Around 10 milliliters of peripheral blood were collected from each donor into EDTA-treated Vacutainer tubes. Ficoll-Paque density-gradient centrifugation was used to isolate PBMCs, with at least 6.5 million per sample. Trizol reagent was used to extract total RNA from PBMCs, with at least 5.5 micrograms per sample. Naive CD45RAhigh/CD27high T cell percentages were measured by flow cytometry on a PBMC aliquot from every donor.

This entry belongs to a study of blood T cells in healthy people across ages (dated by TCRdb to between 2015 and 2017). About the investigation overall: In model experiments, template switching captured about one uniquely barcoded TCR beta cDNA molecule for every two T cells. Two additional independent replicas of 1 million unique cDNA reads from the same blood draw were analyzed for two donors (one aged 18 to 30 and one aged 80 or older). Donors were grouped into four age groups: young (average roughly 17 years), middle-aged (about 38), aged (roughly 62) and long-lived (around 82). To track age-related changes in TCR beta repertoire diversity, the study relied on deep sequencing normalized with unique cDNA molecular identifiers. To avoid experimental bias, donors of different ages were distributed randomly across sequencing lanes.

Paper-wide results and their limitations: Because the CMV infection status of the donors was unknown, age-related changes in expanded clonotypes may potentially have been confounded. Estimates of total diversity from one million sequenced T cells were regarded as lower bounds and underestimates. Because profiling used bulk unsorted PBMCs, naive and antigen-experienced compartments could not be compared conclusively. Observed TCR beta diversity per million T cells fell roughly linearly with age, and a significant reduction was already apparent by age about 36. Compared with the aged group, the long-lived group had more naive CD4+ T cells, fewer expanded clones and increased TCR diversity, suggesting age selection. The percentage of naive T cells measured by flow cytometry correlated strongly with observed TCR beta diversity.

The method behind the library was 5' RACE. Sequencing was carried out with an Illumina HiSeq 2500. A second PCR of roughly 6 to 12 cycles was performed with a sample-barcoded 5' primer and a J-beta primer mix. A template-switch 5' adaptor carrying 12 random nucleotides introduced a unique molecular identifier onto each TCR beta cDNA molecule. Each sample yielded at least 3 million CDR3-containing paired-end reads. The Mint cDNA synthesis kit, primed by a TRBC-specific oligonucleotide, was used to synthesize first-strand cDNA from all RNA. Following uracil-DNA glycosylase treatment, a first 18-cycle PCR with universal primers M1SS and BC2_uni_R was performed on all cDNA. The paper's data handling went like this. Each sample was normalized by randomly selecting 1 million high-quality reads, each carrying a distinct molecular identifier. Instead of being binned into consensus sequences, reads with shared molecular identifiers were discarded. MiTCR, with a Q25 quality threshold and the strictest error-elimination algorithm, was used for CDR3 identification, clonotype clustering and error correction. A nonparametric unseen species model using Euler transformation provided a lower-bound estimate of total TCR beta diversity. Through fastp at Q25 and MiXCR, TCRdb rebuilt clones from the public reads, retaining in-frame beta chains. Rows with a matching CDR3 protein are joined into one entry that keeps the most common DNA and genes. TCRdb assigned the V and J calls; the authors' analysis was not used. This sample gives 1.5 million to 2 million distinct CDR3 sequences in total; 28% of them show up just once. Together, the top ten hold more than 6% of the sample.

The rearrangement joined TRBV11-2 to TRBJ2-5, with no confidently assigned D gene. What was sequenced was blood. The receptor was isolated from a woman in her twenties or thirties in good health. Here is the DNA: TGTGCCAGCAGCCCTAAGATCGGGCCAGAGACCCAGTACTTC. Translated, it reads CASSPKIGPETQYF.